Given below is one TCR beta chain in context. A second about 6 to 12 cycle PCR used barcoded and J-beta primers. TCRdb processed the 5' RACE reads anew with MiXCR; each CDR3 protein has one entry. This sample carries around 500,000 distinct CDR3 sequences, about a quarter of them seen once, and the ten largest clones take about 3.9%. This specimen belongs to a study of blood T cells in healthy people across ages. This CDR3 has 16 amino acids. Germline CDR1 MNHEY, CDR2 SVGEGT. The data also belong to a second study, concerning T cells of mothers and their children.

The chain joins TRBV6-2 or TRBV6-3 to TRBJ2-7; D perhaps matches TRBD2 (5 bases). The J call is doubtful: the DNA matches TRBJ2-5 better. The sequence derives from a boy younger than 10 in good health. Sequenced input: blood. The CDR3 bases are TGTGCCAGCAGTTATACCGCGGTGGCGGGTCGAGAGACCCAGTACTTC. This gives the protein CASSYTAVAGRETQYF.